This T cell receptor (beta chain) is from a study of CD8+CD57+ T cells in acquired aplastic anemia. About the research overall: Roughly 3 ug was the average amount of DNA from sorted CD4+ and CD8+ cells. Whole-study findings and limits: Both patients and controls carried the same twenty-nine CD8+ CDR3 sequences. Patients showed no significant difference from controls in CD8+ Simpson's diversity.

Both TCR beta VDJ combination and CDR3 sequence profiling were carried out. Genomic DNA was the template for this profiling. TCRdb passed the reads through MiXCR, listing each CDR3 protein once. Of around 250,000 distinct CDR3 sequences in the sample, 65% to 90% were seen once. For sequencing, patients were chosen who had shown expansion of CD8+CD57+ cells by flow cytometry. Patient blood was sampled before any therapy had been received. This clonotype was found a few times. Its antigen remains unknown. An end of the junction differs from the germline gene, which may be a read error. CDR3 size: 14 residues. Germline V CDR1 and CDR2: SGHVS, FQNEAQ.

This sequence originates from a human donor with aplastic anemia. The sample was sorted CD4+, CD8+, or CD8+CD57+ T cells (not recorded which) from PBMCs. This sequence joins TRBV7-8 and TRBJ2-3; 7 bases are shared with TRBD2. The CDR3 loop is CASSLQRSGESDDF. The CDR3 DNA follows: TGTGCCAGCAGCTTACAAAGAAGCGGGGAGAGCGATGATTTT.